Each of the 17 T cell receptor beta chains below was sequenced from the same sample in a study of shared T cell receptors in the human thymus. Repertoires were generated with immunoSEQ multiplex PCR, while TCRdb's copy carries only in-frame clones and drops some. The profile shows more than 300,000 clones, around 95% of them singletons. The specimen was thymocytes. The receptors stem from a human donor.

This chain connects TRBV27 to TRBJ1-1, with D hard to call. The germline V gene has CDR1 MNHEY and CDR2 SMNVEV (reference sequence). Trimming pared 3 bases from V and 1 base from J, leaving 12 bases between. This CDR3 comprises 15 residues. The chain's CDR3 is CASSFILAGNTEAFF. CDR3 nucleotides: TGTGCCAGCAGTTTTATCCTGGCTGGGAACACTGAAGCTTTCTTT.

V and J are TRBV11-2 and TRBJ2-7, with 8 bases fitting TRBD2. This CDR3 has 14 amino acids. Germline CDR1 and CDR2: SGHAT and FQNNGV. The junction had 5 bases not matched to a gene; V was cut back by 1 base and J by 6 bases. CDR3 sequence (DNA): TGTGCCAGCAGCTTAGCGGGAGGGTCTTTCGAGCAGTACTTC. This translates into CASSLAGGSFEQYF.

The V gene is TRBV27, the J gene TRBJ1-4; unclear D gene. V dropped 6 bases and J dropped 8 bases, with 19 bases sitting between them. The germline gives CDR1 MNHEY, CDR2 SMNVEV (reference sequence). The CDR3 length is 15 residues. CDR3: CASSPEVGSREKLFF. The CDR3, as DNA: TGTGCCAGCAGCCCCGAAGTGGGCAGTCGAGAAAAACTGTTTTTT. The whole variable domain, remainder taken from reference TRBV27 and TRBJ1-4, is EAQVTQNPRYLITVTGKKLTVTCSQNMNHEYMSWYRQDPGLGLRQIYYSMNVEVTDKGDVPEGYKVSRKEKRNFPLILESPSPNQTSLYFCASSPEVGSREKLFFGSGTQLSVL.

As DNA, the CDR3 is TGTGCCAGTAGTAGGCTAGCGGGCCTCTACGAGCAGTACTTC. This translates into CASSRLAGLYEQYF. This chain links TRBV19 with TRBJ2-7, with 8 bases fitting TRBD2. V was clipped by 4 bases and J by 3 bases; unmatched bases: 5. Germline V gene lookup returns CDR1 LNHDA and CDR2 SQIVND (reference sequence). The CDR3 is made up of 14 amino acids.

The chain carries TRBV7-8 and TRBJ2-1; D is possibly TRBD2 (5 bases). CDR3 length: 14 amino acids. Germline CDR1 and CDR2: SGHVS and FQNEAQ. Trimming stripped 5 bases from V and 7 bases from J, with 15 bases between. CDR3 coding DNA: TGTGCCAGCAGCCACCCGGGATCCCAAAATGAGCAGTTCTTC. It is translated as CASSHPGSQNEQFF.

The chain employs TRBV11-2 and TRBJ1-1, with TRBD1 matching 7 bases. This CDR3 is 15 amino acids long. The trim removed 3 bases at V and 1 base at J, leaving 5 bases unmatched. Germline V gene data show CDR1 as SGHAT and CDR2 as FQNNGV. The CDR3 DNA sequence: TGTGCCAGCAGCTTGGGGGGGACAGCGAACACTGAAGCTTTCTTT. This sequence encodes CASSLGGTANTEAFF.

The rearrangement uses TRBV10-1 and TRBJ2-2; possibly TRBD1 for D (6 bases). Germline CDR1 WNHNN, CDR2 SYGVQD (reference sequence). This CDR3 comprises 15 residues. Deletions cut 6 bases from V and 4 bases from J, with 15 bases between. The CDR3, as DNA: TGCGCCAGCAGCCCCGTCGACAGGCCCACCGGGGAGCTGTTTTTT. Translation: CASSPVDRPTGELFF.

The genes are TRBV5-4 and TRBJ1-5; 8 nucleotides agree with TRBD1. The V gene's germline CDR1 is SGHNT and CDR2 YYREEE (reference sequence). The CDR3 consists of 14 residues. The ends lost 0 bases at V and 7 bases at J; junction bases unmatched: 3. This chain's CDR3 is CASSLGTGGQPQHF. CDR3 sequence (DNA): TGTGCCAGCAGCTTGGGAACAGGGGGGCAGCCCCAGCATTTT.

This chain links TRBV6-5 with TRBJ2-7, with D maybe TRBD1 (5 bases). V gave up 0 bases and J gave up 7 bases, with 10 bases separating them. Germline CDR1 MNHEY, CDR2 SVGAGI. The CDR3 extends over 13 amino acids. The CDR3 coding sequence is TGTGCCAGCAGTTACTCGATGGGGCGGGAGCAGTACTTC. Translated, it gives CASSYSMGREQYF.

CDR3 loop: CASSRTPIWEQYF. CDR3 DNA sequence: TGTGCCAGCAGCCGGACCCCAATCTGGGAGCAGTACTTC. The chain has TRBV5-5 and TRBJ2-7, with D hard to call. Germline CDR1 is SGHKS and CDR2 is YYEKEE (reference sequence). V was shortened by 4 bases and J by 7 bases, with 15 bases between the two germline ends. CDR3 length: 13 amino acids.

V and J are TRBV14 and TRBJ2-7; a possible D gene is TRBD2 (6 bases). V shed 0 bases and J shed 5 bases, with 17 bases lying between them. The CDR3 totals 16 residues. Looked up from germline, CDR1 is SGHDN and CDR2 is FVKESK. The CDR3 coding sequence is TGTGCCAGCAGCCAAGATACGGACAAGGACTATCACGAGCAGTACTTC. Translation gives CASSQDTDKDYHEQYF.

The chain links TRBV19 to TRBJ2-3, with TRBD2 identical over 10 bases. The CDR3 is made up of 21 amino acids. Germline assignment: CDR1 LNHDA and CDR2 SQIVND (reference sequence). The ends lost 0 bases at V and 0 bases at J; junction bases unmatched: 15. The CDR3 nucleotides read TGTGCCAGTAGTATAGATCGGGCTAGCGGGAGAGGAGTTCTTAGCACAGATACGCAGTATTTT. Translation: CASSIDRASGRGVLSTDTQYF.

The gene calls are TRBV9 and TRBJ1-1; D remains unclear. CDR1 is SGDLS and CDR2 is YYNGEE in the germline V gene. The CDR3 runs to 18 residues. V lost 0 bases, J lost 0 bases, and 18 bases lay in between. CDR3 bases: TGTGCCAGCAGCGTAGCTCAGCTCAACCCCGCCCTGAACACTGAAGCTTTCTTT. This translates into CASSVAQLNPALNTEAFF.

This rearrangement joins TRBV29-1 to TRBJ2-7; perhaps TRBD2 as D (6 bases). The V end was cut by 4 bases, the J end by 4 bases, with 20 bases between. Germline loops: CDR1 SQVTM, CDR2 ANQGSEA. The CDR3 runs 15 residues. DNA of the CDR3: TGCAGCGTTGTCGAGTCAGGCCGGGGGATTTACGAGCAGTACTTC. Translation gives CSVVESGRGIYEQYF.

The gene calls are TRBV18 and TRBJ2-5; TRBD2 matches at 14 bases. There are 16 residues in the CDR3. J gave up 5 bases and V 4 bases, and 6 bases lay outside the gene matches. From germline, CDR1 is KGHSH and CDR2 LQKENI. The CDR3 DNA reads TGTGCCAGCTCACTTCGACTAGCGGGAGGGCCCGAGACCCAGTACTTC. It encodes CASSLRLAGGPETQYF.

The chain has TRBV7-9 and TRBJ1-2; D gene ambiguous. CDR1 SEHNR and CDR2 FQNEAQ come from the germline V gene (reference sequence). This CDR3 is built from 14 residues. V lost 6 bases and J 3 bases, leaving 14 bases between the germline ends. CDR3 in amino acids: CASRSDGAYYGYTF. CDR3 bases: TGTGCCAGCAGATCGGACGGAGCGTACTATGGCTACACCTTC.

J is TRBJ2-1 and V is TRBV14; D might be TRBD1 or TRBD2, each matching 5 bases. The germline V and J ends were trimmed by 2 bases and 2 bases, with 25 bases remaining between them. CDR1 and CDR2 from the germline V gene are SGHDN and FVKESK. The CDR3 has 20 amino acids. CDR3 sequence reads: CASSQTPGPETPRAYNEQFF. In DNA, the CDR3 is TGTGCCAGCAGCCAAACCCCGGGACCAGAGACCCCCCGGGCCTACAATGAGCAGTTCTTC. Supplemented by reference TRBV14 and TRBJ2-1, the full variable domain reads EAGVTQFPSHSVIEKGQTVTLRCDPISGHDNLYWYRRVMGKEIKFLLHFVKESKQDESGMPNNRFLAERTGGTYSTLKVQPAELEDSGVYFCASSQTPGPETPRAYNEQFFGPGTRLTVL.